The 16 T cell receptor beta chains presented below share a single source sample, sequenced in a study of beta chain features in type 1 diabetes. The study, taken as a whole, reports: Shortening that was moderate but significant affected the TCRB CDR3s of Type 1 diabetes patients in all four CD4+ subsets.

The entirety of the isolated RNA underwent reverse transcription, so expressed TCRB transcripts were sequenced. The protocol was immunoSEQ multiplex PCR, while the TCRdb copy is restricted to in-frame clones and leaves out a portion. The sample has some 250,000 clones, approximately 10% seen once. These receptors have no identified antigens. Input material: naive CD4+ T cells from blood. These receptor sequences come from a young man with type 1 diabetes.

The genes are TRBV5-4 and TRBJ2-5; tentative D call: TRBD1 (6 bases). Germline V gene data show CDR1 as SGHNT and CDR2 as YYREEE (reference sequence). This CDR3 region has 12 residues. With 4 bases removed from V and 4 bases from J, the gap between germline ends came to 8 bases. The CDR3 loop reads CASSGGLETQYF. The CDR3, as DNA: TGTGCCAGCAGCGGGGGCTTAGAGACCCAGTACTTC.

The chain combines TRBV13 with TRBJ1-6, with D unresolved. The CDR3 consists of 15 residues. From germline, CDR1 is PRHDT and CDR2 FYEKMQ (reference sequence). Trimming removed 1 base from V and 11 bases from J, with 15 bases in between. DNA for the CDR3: TGTGCCAGCAGCTTAGAGGGAGGACGAGGGACACCCCTCCACTTT. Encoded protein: CASSLEGGRGTPLHF.

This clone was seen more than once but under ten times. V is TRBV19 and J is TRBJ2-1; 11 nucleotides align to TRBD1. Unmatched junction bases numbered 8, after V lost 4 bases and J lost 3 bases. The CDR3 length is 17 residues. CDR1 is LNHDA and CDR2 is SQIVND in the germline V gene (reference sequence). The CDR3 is CASSRDRGSAVYNEQFF. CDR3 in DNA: TGTGCCAGTAGTAGGGACAGGGGGAGCGCTGTCTACAATGAGCAGTTCTTC.

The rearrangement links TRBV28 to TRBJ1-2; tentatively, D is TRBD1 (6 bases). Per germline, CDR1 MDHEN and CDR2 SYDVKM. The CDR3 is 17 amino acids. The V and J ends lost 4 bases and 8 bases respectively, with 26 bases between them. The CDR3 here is CASSSLVLGARGSGYTF. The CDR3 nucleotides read TGTGCCAGCAGTTCATTAGTTTTGGGGGCGAGGGGGTCAGGCTACACCTTC.

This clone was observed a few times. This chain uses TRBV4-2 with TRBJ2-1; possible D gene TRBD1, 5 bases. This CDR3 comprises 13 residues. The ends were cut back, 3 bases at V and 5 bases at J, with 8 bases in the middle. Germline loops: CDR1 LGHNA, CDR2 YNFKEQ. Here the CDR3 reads CASSQARDNEQFF. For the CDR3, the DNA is TGTGCCAGCAGCCAGGCCAGGGACAATGAGCAGTTCTTC.

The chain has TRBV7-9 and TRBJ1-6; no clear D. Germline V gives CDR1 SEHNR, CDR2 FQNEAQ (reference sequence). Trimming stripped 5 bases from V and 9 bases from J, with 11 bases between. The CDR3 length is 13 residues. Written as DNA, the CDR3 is TGTGCCAGCAGCCTAGAACTCTCTTCACCCCTCCACTTT. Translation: CASSLELSSPLHF.

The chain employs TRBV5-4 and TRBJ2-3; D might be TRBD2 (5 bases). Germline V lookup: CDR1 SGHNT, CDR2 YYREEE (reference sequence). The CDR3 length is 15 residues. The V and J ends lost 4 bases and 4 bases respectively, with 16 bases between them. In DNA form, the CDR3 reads TGTGCCAGCAGCCCACCAGGACTTCAATCAGATACGCAGTATTTT. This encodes CASSPPGLQSDTQYF.

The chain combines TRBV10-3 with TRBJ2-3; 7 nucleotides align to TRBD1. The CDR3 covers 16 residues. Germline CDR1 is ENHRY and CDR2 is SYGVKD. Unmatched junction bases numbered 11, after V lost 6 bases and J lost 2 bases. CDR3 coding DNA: TGTGCCATCAGATCCCGAGACAGGGCTTTCACAGATACGCAGTATTTT. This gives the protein CAIRSRDRAFTDTQYF.

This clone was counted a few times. The CDR3 sequence: CASSVSGELGEQFF. The CDR3 bases are TGTGCCAGCAGCGTTAGCGGGGAGCTAGGTGAGCAGTTCTTC. The chain employs TRBV9 and TRBJ2-1; 8 bases are a match to TRBD2. V lost 2 bases and J lost 9; bases outside the gene matches: 7. This CDR3 is 14 amino acids long. Per germline, CDR1 SGDLS and CDR2 YYNGEE.

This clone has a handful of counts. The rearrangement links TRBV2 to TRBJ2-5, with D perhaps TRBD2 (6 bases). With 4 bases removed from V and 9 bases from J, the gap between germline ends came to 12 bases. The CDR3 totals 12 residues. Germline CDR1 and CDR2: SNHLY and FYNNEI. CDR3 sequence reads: CASSGVPGAQYF. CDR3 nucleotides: TGTGCCAGCAGTGGTGTCCCGGGGGCCCAGTACTTC.

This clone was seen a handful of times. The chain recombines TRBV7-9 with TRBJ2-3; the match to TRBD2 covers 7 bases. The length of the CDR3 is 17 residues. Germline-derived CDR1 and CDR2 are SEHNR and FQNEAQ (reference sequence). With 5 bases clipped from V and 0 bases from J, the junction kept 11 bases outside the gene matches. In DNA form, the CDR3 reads TGTGCCAGCAGCAAACAAGCGGGGACCTCTAGCACAGATACGCAGTATTTT. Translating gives CASSKQAGTSSTDTQYF. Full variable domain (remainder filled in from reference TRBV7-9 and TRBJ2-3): DTGVSQNPRHKITKRGQNVTFRCDPISEHNRLYWYRQTLGQGPEFLTYFQNEAQLEKSRLLSDRFSAERPKGSFSTLEIQRTEQGDSAMYLCASSKQAGTSSTDTQYFGPGTRLTVL.

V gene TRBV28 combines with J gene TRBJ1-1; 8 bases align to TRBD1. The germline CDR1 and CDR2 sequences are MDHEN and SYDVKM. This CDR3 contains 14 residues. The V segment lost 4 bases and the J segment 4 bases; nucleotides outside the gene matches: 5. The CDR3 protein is CASSSGQGSTEAFF. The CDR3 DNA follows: TGTGCCAGCAGTTCTGGACAGGGATCCACTGAAGCTTTCTTT.

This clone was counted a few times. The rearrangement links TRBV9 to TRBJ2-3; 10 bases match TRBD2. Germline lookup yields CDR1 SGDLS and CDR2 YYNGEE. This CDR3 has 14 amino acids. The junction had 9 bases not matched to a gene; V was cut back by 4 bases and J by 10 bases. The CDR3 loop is CASSPTIGLAAQYF. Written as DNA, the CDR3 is TGTGCCAGCAGCCCAACTATTGGACTAGCGGCGCAGTATTTT.

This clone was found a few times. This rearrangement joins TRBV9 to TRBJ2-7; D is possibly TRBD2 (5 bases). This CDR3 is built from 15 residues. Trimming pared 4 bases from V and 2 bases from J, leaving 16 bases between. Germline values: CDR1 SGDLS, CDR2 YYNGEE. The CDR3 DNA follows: TGTGCCAGCAGCCCCAGCCCGGACTGGGCCTACGAGCAGTACTTC. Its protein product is CASSPSPDWAYEQYF. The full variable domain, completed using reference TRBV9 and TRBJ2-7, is DSGVTQTPKHLITATGQRVTLRCSPRSGDLSVYWYQQSLDQGLQFLIQYYNGEERAKGNILERFSAQQFPDLHSELNLSSLELGDSALYFCASSPSPDWAYEQYFGPGTRLTVT.

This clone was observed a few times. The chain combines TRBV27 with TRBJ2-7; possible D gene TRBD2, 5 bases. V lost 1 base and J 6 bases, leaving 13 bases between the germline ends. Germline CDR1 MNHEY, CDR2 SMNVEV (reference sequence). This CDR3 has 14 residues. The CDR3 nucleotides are TGTGCCAGCAGTTTATGGCTGGGGAGAGGCGAGCAGTACTTC. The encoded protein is CASSLWLGRGEQYF.

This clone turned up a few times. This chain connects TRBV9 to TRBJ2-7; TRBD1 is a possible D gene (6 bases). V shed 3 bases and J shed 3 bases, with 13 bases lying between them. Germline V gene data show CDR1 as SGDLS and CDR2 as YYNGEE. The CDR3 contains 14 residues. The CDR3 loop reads CASSARDTYYEQYF. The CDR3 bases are TGTGCCAGCAGCGCACGGGACACTTACTACGAGCAGTACTTC.